This T cell receptor (beta chain) was obtained from a study of cytomegalovirus exposure and HLA in healthy donors. Overall study: From HLA-typed donors, an early data release held tens of millions of unique TCRs.

The sample holds a few counts of this clone. Its antigen is currently unknown. V was shortened by 2 bases and J by 0 bases, with 21 bases between the two germline ends. The CDR3 loop spans 20 amino acids. The PCR contained 60 Vbeta and 13 Jbeta primers. Here immunoSEQ multiplex PCR was the method, and the copy in TCRdb shows in-frame clones only, minus some. Found here are approximately 110,000 clones, more than 70% of them singletons; the top ten hold around 0.24%. Study-level points and caveats: There were some V segments, including TRBV6-2 and TRBV6-3, excluded as indistinguishable. Later, TCR association rates were found to vary by HLA locus, highest for DRB1 and lowest for HLA-C.

The clonotype was recovered from a man aged 50 to 59 in good health and CMV-seronegative. The rearrangement uses TRBV5-3 and TRBJ1-6; D is possibly TRBD1 (5 bases). TRBV5-3 is an open reading frame whose function is uncertain. The sequenced sample was PBMCs. As DNA, the CDR3 is TGTGCCAGAAGCTTCCGGGGGGGTGAGAGGGGATGCTCCTATAATTCACCCCTCCACTTT. This gives the protein CARSFRGGERGCSYNSPLHF.